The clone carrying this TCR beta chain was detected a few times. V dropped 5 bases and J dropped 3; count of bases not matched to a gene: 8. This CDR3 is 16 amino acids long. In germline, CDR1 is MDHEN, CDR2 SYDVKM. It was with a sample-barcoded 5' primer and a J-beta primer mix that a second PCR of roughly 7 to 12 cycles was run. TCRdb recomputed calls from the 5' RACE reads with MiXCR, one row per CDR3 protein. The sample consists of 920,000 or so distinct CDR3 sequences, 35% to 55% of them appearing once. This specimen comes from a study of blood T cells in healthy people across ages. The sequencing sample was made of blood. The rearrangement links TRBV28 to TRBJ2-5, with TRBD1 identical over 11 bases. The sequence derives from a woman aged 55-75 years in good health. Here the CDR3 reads CASSHGQGALKETQYF. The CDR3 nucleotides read TGTGCCAGCAGTCACGGACAGGGGGCCCTCAAAGAGACCCAGTACTTC.